These T cell receptor beta chains were read from a single sample in a study of blood T cell repertoires in COVID-19. Produced via immunoSEQ multiplex PCR; TCRdb's table is partial and in-frame only. The sample contains about 82,000 clones, 82% of which appear only once. The sample consisted of peripheral blood. These receptors were collected from a man aged 50-60 years with active or convalescent COVID-19. Each CDR3 is given with its conserved first and last residue. D genes are given only for firm matches. Expanded clones get a size class; other rows say once, few or many, or leave the size out.

>NA|16|TRBJ1-2|TRBV5-6|TRBD1
CASSRRDREINYGYTF
TGTGCCAGCAGCCGCCGGGACAGGGAAATTAACTATGGCTACACCTTC
>NA|14|TRBJ1-3|TRBV30|NA
CAWSYRVSGNTIYF
TGTGCCTGGAGTTACAGAGTCTCTGGAAACACCATATATTTT
>once|14|TRBJ1-1|TRBV5-4|NA
CASSLAGQGTEAFF
TGTGCCAGCAGCTTGGCAGGTCAGGGCACTGAAGCTTTCTTT
>NA|14|TRBJ1-1|TRBV5-6|NA
CASSLGAVNTEAFF
TGTGCCAGCAGCTTGGGGGCAGTGAACACTGAAGCTTTCTTT
>once|15|TRBJ2-5|TRBV7-6|NA
CASSLAQGRAETQYF
TGTGCCAGCAGCTTAGCTCAGGGAAGGGCAGAGACCCAGTACTTC
>NA|15|TRBJ2-1|TRBV6-5|TRBD2
CASSSSSGGENEQFF
TGTGCCAGCAGTAGCTCTAGCGGGGGGGAAAATGAGCAGTTCTTC
>NA|14|TRBJ1-5|TRBV18|NA
CASSPGQGNQPQHF
TGTGCCAGCTCACCAGGTCAGGGTAATCAGCCCCAGCATTTT
>NA|16|TRBJ1-6|TRBV4-3|NA
CASSQDLPGTNSPLHF
TGCGCCAGCAGCCAAGATTTACCAGGAACAAATTCACCCCTCCACTTT
>few|13|TRBJ1-5|TRBV30|NA
CAWSRQLNQPQHF
TGTGCCTGGAGCCGACAGCTCAATCAGCCCCAGCATTTT
>NA|16|TRBJ2-3|TRBV6-1|NA
CASSELGGLFTDTQYF
TGTGCCAGCAGTGAACTTGGAGGGCTCTTCACAGATACGCAGTATTTT
>NA|18|TRBJ1-1|TRBV21-1|NA
CASSKDRGTGKMNTEAFF
TGTGCCAGCAGCAAAGATAGAGGAACAGGGAAAATGAACACTGAAGCTTTCTTT
>NA|16|TRBJ2-2|TRBV4-1|TRBD2
CASSLAGGLNTGELFF
TGCGCCAGCAGCCTAGCGGGGGGGCTTAACACCGGGGAGCTGTTTTTT
>NA|15|TRBJ2-7|TRBV11-2|TRBD1
CASSTLTGSTYEQYF
TGTGCCAGCAGCACCCTGACAGGGTCCACCTACGAGCAGTACTTC
>NA|15|TRBJ1-6|TRBV7-9|TRBD1
CASSQGQANNSPLHF
TGTGCCAGCAGCCAAGGACAGGCGAATAATTCACCCCTCCACTTT
>NA|15|TRBJ2-2|TRBV5-1|NA
CASSLSSANTGELFF
TGCGCCAGCAGCCTAAGTTCGGCGAACACCGGGGAGCTGTTTTTT
>NA|14|TRBJ1-1|TRBV7-9|NA
CASSTKAGNTEAFF
TGTGCCAGCAGCACAAAGGCAGGGAACACTGAAGCTTTCTTT
>few|14|TRBJ1-5|TRBV28|TRBD1
CASSRGQLNQPQHF
TGTGCCAGCAGTCGGGGACAGCTCAATCAGCCCCAGCATTTT
>NA|16|TRBJ2-3|TRBV9|NA
CASSPLAGHTTDTQYF
TGTGCCAGCAGCCCTCTCGCGGGGCATACCACAGATACGCAGTATTTT
>NA|15|TRBJ2-2|TRBV7-9|TRBD2
CASSPTLGGAGELFF
TGTGCCAGCAGCCCCACCTTGGGGGGGGCCGGGGAGCTGTTTTTT
>NA|16|TRBJ2-7|TRBV4-3|NA
CASSQDSWGARYEQYF
TGCGCCAGCAGCCAAGACTCCTGGGGCGCTAGGTACGAGCAGTACTTC
>NA|19|TRBJ2-2|TRBV11-2|NA
CASSLDLGASSSNTGELFF
TGTGCCAGCAGCTTAGATTTGGGGGCGTCCTCTTCGAACACCGGGGAGCTGTTTTTT
>NA|15|TRBJ1-2|TRBV5-1|TRBD1
CASSLGQGADYGYTF
TGCGCCAGCAGCTTGGGACAGGGGGCTGACTATGGCTACACCTTC
>NA|11|TRBJ2-3|TRBV20-1|NA
CSANRGDTQYF
TGCAGTGCTAATAGGGGAGATACGCAGTATTTT
>NA|13|TRBJ1-2|TRBV4-2|NA
CASSQDIGYGYTF
TGTGCCAGCAGCCAAGATATCGGCTATGGCTACACCTTC
>NA|16|TRBJ2-5|TRBV11-2|TRBD2
CASSLISGGAQETQYF
TGTGCCAGCAGCTTAATAAGCGGGGGGGCCCAAGAGACCCAGTACTTC
>NA|12|TRBJ1-2|TRBV19|NA
CASSQSNYGYTF
TGTGCCAGTAGTCAGTCTAACTATGGCTACACCTTC
>NA|13|TRBJ1-1|TRBV7-2|NA
CASSSHMNTEAFF
TGTGCCAGCAGCTCCCACATGAACACTGAAGCTTTCTTT
>NA|15|TRBJ2-7|TRBV5-4|TRBD1
CASSLGQGGEDEQYF
TGTGCCAGCAGCCTCGGACAGGGAGGTGAAGATGAGCAGTACTTC
>NA|16|TRBJ1-6|TRBV21-1|NA
CASSKHRDTGNSPLHF
TGTGCCAGCAGCAAACACCGGGACACGGGTAATTCACCCCTCCACTTT
>NA|15|TRBJ1-1|TRBV9|TRBD1
CASSVPQGADTEAFF
TGTGCCAGCAGCGTACCCCAGGGGGCCGACACTGAAGCTTTCTTT
>NA|14|TRBJ2-5|TRBV19|NA
CASSIGRGLETQYF
TGTGCCAGTAGTATAGGTCGGGGTCTGGAGACCCAGTACTTC
>NA|14|TRBJ1-4|TRBV10-2|NA
CASSADSLGEKLFF
TGCGCCAGCAGTGCGGACAGTTTGGGGGAAAAACTGTTTTTT
>NA|13|TRBJ1-6|TRBV28|NA
CASSSGAYSPLHF
TGTGCCAGCAGTTCAGGGGCATATTCACCCCTCCACTTT
>few|14|TRBJ2-1|TRBV19|NA
CASSIEFSDNEQFF
TGTGCCAGTAGTATTGAGTTTAGCGACAATGAGCAGTTCTTC
>few|12|TRBJ1-2|TRBV12-3/TRBV12-4|TRBD1
CASSRGQNGYTF
TGTGCCAGCAGCAGGGGACAGAATGGCTACACCTTC
>NA|16|TRBJ2-3|TRBV3-1/TRBV3-2|TRBD1
CASSHGQGPSTDTQYF
TGTGCCAGCAGCCACGGACAGGGTCCTAGCACAGATACGCAGTATTTT
>few|15|TRBJ1-3|TRBV2|TRBD1
CASSGTGGPGNTIYF
TGTGCCAGCAGTGGAACAGGGGGCCCTGGAAACACCATATATTTT
>NA|13|TRBJ2-1|TRBV7-9|TRBD1
CASSLEGQAKQFF
TGTGCCAGCAGCTTAGAGGGACAGGCTAAGCAGTTCTTC
>NA|12|TRBJ1-2|TRBV12-3/TRBV12-4|NA
CASSSLGYGYTF
TGTGCCAGCAGTTCTCTCGGCTATGGCTACACCTTC
>once|13|TRBJ2-7|TRBV28|TRBD1
CASRPGQAYEQYF
TGTGCCAGCAGACCCGGACAGGCCTACGAGCAGTACTTC
>NA|16|TRBJ1-1|TRBV3-1/TRBV3-2|TRBD1
CASSRVGQGGHTEAFF
TGTGCCAGCAGCCGAGTCGGACAGGGAGGGCATACTGAAGCTTTCTTT
>NA|17|TRBJ2-3|TRBV28|TRBD2
CASRTSGGAGRSDTQYF
TGTGCCAGCAGAACTAGCGGGGGGGCCGGTAGGTCAGATACGCAGTATTTT